This T cell receptor beta chain was recovered during a study of blood T cells in healthy people across ages. Study-level findings and limits: One million T cells yielded diversity estimates that were considered underestimates.

Looked up from germline, CDR1 is SQVTM and CDR2 is ANQGSEA. The V and J ends lost 5 bases and 4 bases respectively, with 8 bases between them. There are 11 residues in the CDR3. A second PCR of roughly 7 to 11 cycles used a sample-barcoded 5' primer and a J-beta primer mix. MiXCR, applied by TCRdb to the 5' RACE reads, yields one record per CDR3 protein. In the table there are around 1,000,000 distinct CDR3 sequences, under 30% of which are singletons. This clonotype has only a few counts. The antigen is not known. The data were also submitted as part of a second study, on T cells of mothers and their children. That publication notes: Over 9.5 million TCR beta CDR3 reads were obtained from each mother, and approximately 3 million from each child. Mothers and children who were related shared slightly more overlap than unrelated pairs, but not significantly more. It was observed that no persistent microchimeric T cell clones could be detected.

The rearrangement joins TRBV29-1 to TRBJ1-2; maybe TRBD1 (5 bases). The sequenced sample was blood. The source is a girl aged 2-10 years in good health. The CDR3 coding sequence is TGCAGCGTTCGGGGCAGCTATGGCTACACCTTC. It is translated as CSVRGSYGYTF. Using reference TRBV29-1 and TRBJ1-2 for the parts outside the CDR3, the full variable domain is SAVISQKPSRDICQRGTSLTIQCQVDSQVTMMFWYRQQPGQSLTLIATANQGSEATYESGFVIDKFPISRPNLTFSTLTVSNMSPEDSSIYLCSVRGSYGYTFGSGTRLTVV.